This is a list of T cell receptor beta chains from one sample in a study of shared clonotypes between healthy human individuals. Profiling relied on immunoSEQ multiplex PCR, and the TCRdb table lists in-frame clones only, not all of them. The repertoire includes hundreds of thousands of clones, roughly 73% of them detected once, and around 1.7% sits in the top ten. The sample was memory CD4+ T cells sorted from blood. These receptors all stem from a woman younger than 45 in good health. Each CDR3 is given with its conserved first and last residue. The order of the fields is D gene, V gene, clone size, J gene, CDR3 protein, CDR3 DNA. D genes are given only for firm matches. Clone size is stated in some rows and not others, as once, few, many or a class when expanded.

TRBD2,TRBV7-7,NA,TRBJ2-1,CASSAASGDYNEQFF,TGTGCCAGCAGCGCCGCTAGCGGAGATTACAATGAGCAGTTCTTC
TRBD2,TRBV29-1,NA,TRBJ2-5,CSVDRTSGETQYF,TGCAGCGTTGATCGGACTAGCGGTGAGACCCAGTACTTC
TRBD2,TRBV2,few,TRBJ2-7,CASTPLTSGIHEQYF,TGTGCCAGCACCCCTTTGACTAGCGGGATCCACGAGCAGTACTTC
NA,TRBV19,NA,TRBJ1-2,CASSILRGDGYTF,TGTGCCAGTAGTATCCTCCGGGGTGATGGCTACACCTTC
NA,TRBV19,once,TRBJ1-3,CATNREEGNTIYF,TGTGCCACAAATCGGGAAGAAGGAAACACCATATATTTT
TRBD1,TRBV11-3,once,TRBJ2-7,CASSPLLDRANEQYF,TGTGCCAGCAGCCCCTTGCTGGACAGGGCTAACGAGCAGTACTTC
NA,TRBV7-2,NA,TRBJ1-2,CASSFTVSSGDYGYTF,TGTGCCAGCAGCTTTACAGTTTCATCAGGGGACTATGGCTACACCTTC
NA,TRBV9,NA,TRBJ1-2,CASSGYGYTF,TGTGCCAGCAGCGGGTATGGCTACACCTTC
TRBD2,TRBV18,NA,TRBJ2-1,CASSSTSGRVGEQFF,TGTGCCAGCTCATCGACTAGCGGGAGGGTTGGGGAGCAGTTCTTC
TRBD1,TRBV29-1,many,TRBJ1-1,CSVSRGRVTEAFF,TGCAGCGTTTCGAGGGGGCGAGTCACTGAAGCTTTCTTT
NA,TRBV28,once,TRBJ1-4,CASSPQGPGEEKLFF,TGTGCCAGCAGTCCCCAGGGCCCGGGGGAGGAAAAACTGTTTTTT
TRBD1,TRBV6-6,NA,TRBJ1-5,CASSSGTAFNQPQHF,TGTGCCAGCAGTAGCGGGACAGCCTTCAATCAGCCCCAGCATTTT
TRBD2,TRBV5-1,few,TRBJ2-7,CASSLLASGAYEQYF,TGCGCCAGCAGCTTGCTGGCTAGCGGTGCCTACGAGCAGTACTTC
NA,TRBV6-6,NA,TRBJ1-3,CASSYDIGNTIYF,TGTGCCAGCAGTTACGATATTGGAAACACCATATATTTT
NA,TRBV28,NA,TRBJ2-1,CASSLYRGGHEQFF,TGTGCCAGCAGTTTATACCGGGGAGGCCACGAGCAGTTCTTC
NA,TRBV28,few,TRBJ1-1,CASRDWRETEAFF,TGTGCCAGCCGGGACTGGAGGGAGACTGAAGCTTTCTTT
TRBD1,TRBV11-3,NA,TRBJ2-7,CASSNGQGQYF,TGTGCCAGCAGCAACGGACAGGGGCAGTACTTC
TRBD2,TRBV29-1,NA,TRBJ2-5,CSVARGLAQETQYF,TGCAGCGTTGCTCGGGGACTAGCGCAAGAGACCCAGTACTTC
TRBD1,TRBV28,NA,TRBJ2-3,CASSRYQPKGGADTQYF,TGTGCCAGCAGTCGCTATCAGCCGAAAGGGGGCGCAGATACGCAGTATTTT
TRBD1,TRBV5-6,NA,TRBJ1-1,CASSWTGPNTEAFF,TGTGCCAGCAGCTGGACAGGGCCGAACACTGAAGCTTTCTTT
NA,TRBV6-6,NA,TRBJ1-3,CASSSAGNTIYF,TGTGCCAGCAGTTCGGCTGGAAACACCATATATTTT
NA,TRBV11-2,NA,TRBJ1-1,CASSLTYTEAFF,TGTGCCAGCAGCTTAACCTACACTGAAGCTTTCTTT
NA,TRBV25-1,NA,TRBJ2-1,CASGSYNEQFF,TGTGCCAGTGGGTCCTACAATGAGCAGTTCTTC
NA,TRBV19,NA,TRBJ1-5,CASSTPVLGGTSNQPQHF,TGTGCCAGTAGTACCCCCGTGCTGGGGGGGACTAGCAATCAGCCCCAGCATTTT
TRBD1,TRBV28,few,TRBJ2-5,CASSPGDRDGETQYF,TGTGCCAGCAGTCCAGGGGACAGGGATGGAGAGACCCAGTACTTC
TRBD2,TRBV7-7,NA,TRBJ2-5,CASSLSAGTSGQETQYF,TGTGCCAGCAGTTTATCGGCCGGGACTAGCGGACAAGAGACCCAGTACTTC
NA,TRBV28,NA,TRBJ1-2,CASTPLGGANYGYTF,TGTGCCAGCACCCCTCTCGGGGGAGCTAACTATGGCTACACCTTC
NA,TRBV5-8,NA,TRBJ2-2,CASSWPGPYTGELFF,TGTGCCAGCAGCTGGCCGGGGCCGTACACCGGGGAGCTGTTTTTT
TRBD2,TRBV9,NA,TRBJ2-2,CASSLGLAGGITGELFF,TGTGCCAGCAGCCTCGGACTAGCGGGAGGGATAACCGGGGAGCTGTTTTTT
NA,TRBV6-5,NA,TRBJ2-7,CASSYGGGSTTEQYF,TGTGCCAGCAGTTACGGGGGGGGCTCTACTACCGAGCAGTACTTC
TRBD2,TRBV7-9,NA,TRBJ2-7,CASSFEGGIETYEQYF,TGTGCCAGCAGCTTCGAGGGAGGGATTGAGACCTACGAGCAGTACTTC
NA,TRBV19,NA,TRBJ1-1,CASRNRANVQMNTEAFF,TGTGCCAGTAGAAACAGGGCGAACGTTCAAATGAACACTGAAGCTTTCTTT
TRBD2,TRBV6-5,NA,TRBJ2-7,CASSRPGTSVGALYF,TGTGCCAGCAGTAGACCCGGGACTAGCGTCGGGGCGCTGTACTTC
NA,TRBV5-1,NA,TRBJ2-3,CASSEGISASTDTQYF,TGCGCCAGCAGCGAGGGAATCTCCGCTAGCACAGATACGCAGTATTTT
NA,TRBV20-1,few,TRBJ1-2,CSASTGGYTF,TGCAGTGCTAGCACAGGTGGCTACACCTTC
NA,TRBV28,NA,TRBJ1-2,CASTHGGRFGQNGYTF,TGTGCCAGCACCCACGGGGGCAGATTCGGCCAGAATGGCTACACCTTC
NA,TRBV11-2,NA,TRBJ2-7,CASSLVKRHYEQYF,TGTGCCAGCAGCTTAGTGAAGCGGCACTACGAGCAGTACTTC
TRBD2,TRBV5-1,NA,TRBJ2-5,CASTLPHLAGEETQYF,TGCGCCAGCACCCTGCCCCATCTAGCGGGAGAAGAGACCCAGTACTTC
TRBD1,TRBV6-1,NA,TRBJ1-5,CASSEVGQGHQPQHF,TGTGCCAGCAGTGAAGTAGGACAGGGACATCAGCCCCAGCATTTT
NA,TRBV6-4,NA,TRBJ2-7,CASSDPFGLLREQYF,TGTGCCAGCAGTGACCCTTTCGGACTCCTCCGCGAGCAGTACTTC
NA,TRBV7-2,NA,TRBJ2-4,CASSPVSYGVGIQYF,TGTGCCAGCAGCCCCGTCTCCTACGGCGTCGGCATTCAGTACTTC
NA,TRBV11-2,once,TRBJ1-2,CASSLDLTGFTNYGYTF,TGTGCCAGCAGCTTAGATCTCACAGGGTTCACTAACTATGGCTACACCTTC
TRBD1,TRBV19,NA,TRBJ1-5,CASSRTGTGGWGNQPQHF,TGTGCCAGTAGTAGAACCGGGACAGGGGGCTGGGGAAATCAGCCCCAGCATTTT
NA,TRBV28,NA,TRBJ1-3,CASSPNRRNTIYF,TGTGCCAGCAGCCCAAATCGGCGGAACACCATATATTTT
NA,TRBV28,few,TRBJ2-5,CASSSRGETQYF,TGTGCCAGCAGTTCCAGGGGAGAGACCCAGTACTTC
NA,TRBV2,NA,TRBJ1-2,CASSERGSNYGYTF,TGTGCCAGCAGTGAGCGAGGGTCTAACTATGGCTACACCTTC
NA,TRBV5-4,NA,TRBJ2-5,CASSFSEGETQYF,TGTGCCAGCAGCTTCAGTGAAGGGGAGACCCAGTACTTC
TRBD1,TRBV4-2,NA,TRBJ2-5,CASSPPGQPQETQYF,TGTGCCAGCAGCCCTCCGGGACAGCCCCAAGAGACCCAGTACTTC
NA,TRBV2,NA,TRBJ2-5,CASRGGPNGTQVWETQYF,TGTGCCAGCAGGGGGGGGCCAAACGGGACACAGGTTTGGGAGACCCAGTACTTC
NA,TRBV6-5,NA,TRBJ2-2,CASSYFQGTGELFF,TGTGCCAGCAGTTACTTCCAGGGGACCGGGGAGCTGTTTTTT
TRBD2,TRBV28,NA,TRBJ2-4,CASRWSGRGVSGIQYF,TGTGCCAGCAGATGGAGCGGGAGGGGGGTTTCGGGAATTCAGTACTTC